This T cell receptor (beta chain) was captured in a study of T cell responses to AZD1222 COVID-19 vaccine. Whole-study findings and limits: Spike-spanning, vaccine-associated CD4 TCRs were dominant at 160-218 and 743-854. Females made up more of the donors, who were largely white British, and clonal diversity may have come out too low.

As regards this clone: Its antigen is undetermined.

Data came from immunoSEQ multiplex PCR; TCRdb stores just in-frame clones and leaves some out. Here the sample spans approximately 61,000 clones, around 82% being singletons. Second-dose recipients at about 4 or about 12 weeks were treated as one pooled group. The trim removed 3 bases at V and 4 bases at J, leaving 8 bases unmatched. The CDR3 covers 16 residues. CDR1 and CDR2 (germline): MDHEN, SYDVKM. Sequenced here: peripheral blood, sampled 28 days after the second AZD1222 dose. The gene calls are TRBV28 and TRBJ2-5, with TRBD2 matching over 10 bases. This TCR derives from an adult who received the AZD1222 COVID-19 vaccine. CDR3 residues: CASSFRLAGVGETQYF. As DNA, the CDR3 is TGTGCCAGCAGTTTTCGGCTAGCGGGAGTGGGAGAGACCCAGTACTTC. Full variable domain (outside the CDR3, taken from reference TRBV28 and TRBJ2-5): DVKVTQSSRYLVKRTGEKVFLECVQDMDHENMFWYRQDPGLGLRLIYFSYDVKMKEKGDIPEGYSVSREKKERFSLILESASTNQTSMYLCASSFRLAGVGETQYFGPGTRLLVL.